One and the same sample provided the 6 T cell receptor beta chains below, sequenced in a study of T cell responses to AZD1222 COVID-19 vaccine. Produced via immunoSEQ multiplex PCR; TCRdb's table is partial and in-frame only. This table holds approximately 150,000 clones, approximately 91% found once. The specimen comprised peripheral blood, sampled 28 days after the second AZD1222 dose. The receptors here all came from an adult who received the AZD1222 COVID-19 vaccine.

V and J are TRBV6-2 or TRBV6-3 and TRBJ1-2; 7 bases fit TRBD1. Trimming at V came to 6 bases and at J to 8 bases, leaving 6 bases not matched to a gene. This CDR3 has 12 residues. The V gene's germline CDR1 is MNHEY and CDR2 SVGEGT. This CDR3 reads CASSRQGYGYTF. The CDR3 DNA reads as TGTGCCAGCAGCCGACAGGGATACGGCTACACCTTC.

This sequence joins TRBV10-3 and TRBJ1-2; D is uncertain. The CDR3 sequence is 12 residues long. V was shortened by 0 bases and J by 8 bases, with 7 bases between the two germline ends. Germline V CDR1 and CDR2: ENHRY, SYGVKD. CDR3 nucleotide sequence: TGTGCCATCAGTGAGTCCGTCGGGGGCTACACCTTC. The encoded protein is CAISESVGGYTF.

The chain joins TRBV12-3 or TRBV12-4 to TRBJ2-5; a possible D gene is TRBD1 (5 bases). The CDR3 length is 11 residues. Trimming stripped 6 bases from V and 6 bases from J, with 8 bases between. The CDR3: CASSQGQTQYF. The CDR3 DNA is TGTGCCAGCAGCCAGGGCCAGACCCAGTACTTC.

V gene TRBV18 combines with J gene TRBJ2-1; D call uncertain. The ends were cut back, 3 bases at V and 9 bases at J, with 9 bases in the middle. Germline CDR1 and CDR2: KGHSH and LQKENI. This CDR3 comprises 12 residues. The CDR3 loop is CASSPSGVEQFF. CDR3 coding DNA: TGTGCCAGCTCACCCTCGGGCGTTGAGCAGTTCTTC.

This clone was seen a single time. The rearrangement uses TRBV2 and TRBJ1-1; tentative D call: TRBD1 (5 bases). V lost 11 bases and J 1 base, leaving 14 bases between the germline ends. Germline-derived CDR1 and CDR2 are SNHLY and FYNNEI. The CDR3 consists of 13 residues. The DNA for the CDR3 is TGTGCCGGCACCGGGACGGGGAACACTGAAGCTTTCTTT. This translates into CAGTGTGNTEAFF.

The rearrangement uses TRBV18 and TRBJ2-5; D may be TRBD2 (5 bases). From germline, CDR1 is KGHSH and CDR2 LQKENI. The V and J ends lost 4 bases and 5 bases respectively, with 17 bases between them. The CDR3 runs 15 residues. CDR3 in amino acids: CASSLAKQRRETQYF. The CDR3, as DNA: TGTGCCAGCTCACTGGCGAAACAGCGGAGGGAGACCCAGTACTTC.